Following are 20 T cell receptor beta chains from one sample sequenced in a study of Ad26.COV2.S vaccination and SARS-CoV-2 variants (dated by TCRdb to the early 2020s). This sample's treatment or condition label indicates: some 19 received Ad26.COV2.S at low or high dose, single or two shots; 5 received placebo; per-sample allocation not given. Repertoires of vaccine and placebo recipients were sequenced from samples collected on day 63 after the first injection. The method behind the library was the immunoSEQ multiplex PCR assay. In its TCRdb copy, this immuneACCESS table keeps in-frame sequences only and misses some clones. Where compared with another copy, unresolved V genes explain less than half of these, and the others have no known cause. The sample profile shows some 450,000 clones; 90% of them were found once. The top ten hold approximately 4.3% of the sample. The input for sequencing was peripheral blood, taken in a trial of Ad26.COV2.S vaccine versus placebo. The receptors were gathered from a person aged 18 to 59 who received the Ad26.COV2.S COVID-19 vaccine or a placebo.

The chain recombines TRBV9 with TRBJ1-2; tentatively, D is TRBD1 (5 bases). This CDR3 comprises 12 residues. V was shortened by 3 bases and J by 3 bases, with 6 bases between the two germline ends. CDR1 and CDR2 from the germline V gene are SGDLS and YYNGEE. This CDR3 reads CASSEGHYGYTF. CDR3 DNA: TGTGCCAGCAGCGAGGGGCACTATGGCTACACCTTC.

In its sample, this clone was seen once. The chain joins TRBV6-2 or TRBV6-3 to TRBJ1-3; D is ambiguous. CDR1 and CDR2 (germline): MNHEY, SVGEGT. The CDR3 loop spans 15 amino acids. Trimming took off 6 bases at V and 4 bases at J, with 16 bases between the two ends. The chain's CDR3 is CASSPKGPFGNTIYF. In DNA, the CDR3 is TGTGCCAGCAGCCCTAAAGGACCTTTCGGAAACACCATATATTTT.

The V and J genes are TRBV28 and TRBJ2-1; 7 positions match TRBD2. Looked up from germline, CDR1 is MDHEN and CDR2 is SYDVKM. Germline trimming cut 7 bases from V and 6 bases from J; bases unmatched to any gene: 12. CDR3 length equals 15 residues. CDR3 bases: TGTGCCAGCACCCTAGGGACTCCGGGAGGCAATGAGCAGTTCTTC. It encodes CASTLGTPGGNEQFF.

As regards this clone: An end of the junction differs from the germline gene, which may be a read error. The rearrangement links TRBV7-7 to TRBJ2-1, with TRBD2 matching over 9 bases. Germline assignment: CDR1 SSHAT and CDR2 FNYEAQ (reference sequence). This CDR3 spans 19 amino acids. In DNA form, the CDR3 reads TGTGCTAGCAGCTTAGTGGCTAGCGGGACGGACCCCTCCTACAATGAGCAGTTCTTC. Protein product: CASSLVASGTDPSYNEQFF. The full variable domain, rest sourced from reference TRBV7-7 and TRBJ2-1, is GAGVSQSPRYKVTKRGQDVTLRCDPISSHATLYWYQQALGQGPEFLTYFNYEAQPDKSGLPSDRFSAERPEGSISTLTIQRTEQRDSAMYRCASSLVASGTDPSYNEQFFGPGTRLTVL.

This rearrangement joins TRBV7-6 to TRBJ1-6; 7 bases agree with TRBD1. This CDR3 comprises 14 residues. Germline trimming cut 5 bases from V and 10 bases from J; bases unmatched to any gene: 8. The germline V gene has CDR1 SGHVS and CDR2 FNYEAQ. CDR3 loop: CASSAGQTRSPLHF. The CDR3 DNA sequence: TGTGCCAGCAGCGCGGGACAGACGAGATCACCCCTCCACTTT.

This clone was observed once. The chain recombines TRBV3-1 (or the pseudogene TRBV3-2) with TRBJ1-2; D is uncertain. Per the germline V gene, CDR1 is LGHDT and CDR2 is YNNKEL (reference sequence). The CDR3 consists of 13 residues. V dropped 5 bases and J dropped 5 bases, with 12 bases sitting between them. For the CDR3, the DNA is TGTGCCAGCAGCACGGGCCTACAGTATGGCTACACCTTC. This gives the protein CASSTGLQYGYTF.

As DNA, the CDR3 is TGCAGCGCCGGACAGGGGGCGGGTAATGAAAAACTGTTTTTT. This gives the protein CSAGQGAGNEKLFF. The rearrangement links TRBV29-1 to TRBJ1-4; TRBD1 matches 11 bases. V gave up 7 bases and J gave up 4 bases; unmatched junction bases: 5. Per germline, CDR1 SQVTM and CDR2 ANQGSEA. This CDR3 region has 14 residues.

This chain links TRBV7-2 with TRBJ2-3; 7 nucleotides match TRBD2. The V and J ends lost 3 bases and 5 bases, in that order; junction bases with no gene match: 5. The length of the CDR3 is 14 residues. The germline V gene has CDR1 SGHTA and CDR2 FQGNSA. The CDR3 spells CASSFGGGRDTQYF. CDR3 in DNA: TGTGCCAGCAGCTTTGGGGGAGGGCGAGATACGCAGTATTTT. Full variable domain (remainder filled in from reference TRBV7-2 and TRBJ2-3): GAGVSQSPSNKVTEKGKDVELRCDPISGHTALYWYRQSLGQGLEFLIYFQGNSAPDKSGLPSDRFSAERTGGSVSTLTIQRTQQEDSAVYLCASSFGGGRDTQYFGPGTRLTVL.

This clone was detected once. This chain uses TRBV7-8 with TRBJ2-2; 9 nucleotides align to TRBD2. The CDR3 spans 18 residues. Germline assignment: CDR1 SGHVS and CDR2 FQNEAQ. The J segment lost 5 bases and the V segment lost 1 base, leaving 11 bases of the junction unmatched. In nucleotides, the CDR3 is TGTGCCAGCAGCTTAGGTCTAGGGACTAGCCTTCGAACCGGGGAGCTGTTTTTT. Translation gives CASSLGLGTSLRTGELFF.

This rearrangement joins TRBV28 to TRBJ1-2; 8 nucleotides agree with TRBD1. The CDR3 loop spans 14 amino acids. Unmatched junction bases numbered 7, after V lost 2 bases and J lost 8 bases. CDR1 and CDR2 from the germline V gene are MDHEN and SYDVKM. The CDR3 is CASSLGQGAGGYTF. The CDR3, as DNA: TGTGCCAGCAGTTTAGGACAGGGAGCGGGCGGCTACACCTTC.

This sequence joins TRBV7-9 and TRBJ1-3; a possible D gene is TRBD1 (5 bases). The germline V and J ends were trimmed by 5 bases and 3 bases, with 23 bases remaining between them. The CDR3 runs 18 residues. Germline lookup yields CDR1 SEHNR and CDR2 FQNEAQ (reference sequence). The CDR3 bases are TGTGCCAGCAGCACACCATCAGGGAAAGGTACTTTTGGAAACACCATATATTTT. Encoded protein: CASSTPSGKGTFGNTIYF.

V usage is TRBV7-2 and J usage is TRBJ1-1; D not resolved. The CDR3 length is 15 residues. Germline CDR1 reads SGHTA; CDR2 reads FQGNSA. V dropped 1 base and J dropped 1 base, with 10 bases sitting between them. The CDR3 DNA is TGTGCCAGCAGCTTAGACGGCCTCAGGAACACTGAAGCTTTCTTT. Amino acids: CASSLDGLRNTEAFF.

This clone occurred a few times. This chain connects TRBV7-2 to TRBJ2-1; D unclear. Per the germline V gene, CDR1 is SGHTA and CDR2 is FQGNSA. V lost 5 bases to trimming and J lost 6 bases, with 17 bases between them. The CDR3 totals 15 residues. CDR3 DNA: TGTGCCAGCAGCCTCGACCCACTCGGGCTCAATGAGCAGTTCTTC. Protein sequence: CASSLDPLGLNEQFF.

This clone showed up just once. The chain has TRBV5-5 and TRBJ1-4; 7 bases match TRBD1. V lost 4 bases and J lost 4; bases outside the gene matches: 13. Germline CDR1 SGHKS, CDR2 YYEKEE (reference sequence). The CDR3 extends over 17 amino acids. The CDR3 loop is CASSTLQGSTFNEKLFF. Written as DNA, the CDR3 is TGTGCCAGCAGCACTTTACAGGGGTCCACCTTTAATGAAAAACTGTTTTTT.

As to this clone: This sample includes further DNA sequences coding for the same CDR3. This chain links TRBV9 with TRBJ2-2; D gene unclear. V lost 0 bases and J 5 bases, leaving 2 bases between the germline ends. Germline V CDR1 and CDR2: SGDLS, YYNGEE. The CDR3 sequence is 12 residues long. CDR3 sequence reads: CASSVVTGELFF. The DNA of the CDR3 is TGTGCCAGCAGCGTAGTTACCGGGGAGCTGTTTTTT.

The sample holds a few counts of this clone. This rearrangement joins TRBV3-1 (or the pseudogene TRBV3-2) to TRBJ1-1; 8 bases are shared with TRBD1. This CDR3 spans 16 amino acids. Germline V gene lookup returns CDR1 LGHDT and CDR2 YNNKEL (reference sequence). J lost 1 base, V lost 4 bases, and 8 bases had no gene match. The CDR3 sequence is CASSPTRQGWNTEAFF. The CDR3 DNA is TGTGCCAGCAGCCCCACCCGACAGGGGTGGAACACTGAAGCTTTCTTT.

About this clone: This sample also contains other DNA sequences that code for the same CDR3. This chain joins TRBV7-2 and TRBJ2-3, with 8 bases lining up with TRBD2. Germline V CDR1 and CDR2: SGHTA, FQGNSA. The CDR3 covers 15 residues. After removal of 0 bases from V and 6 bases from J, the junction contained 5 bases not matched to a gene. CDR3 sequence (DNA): TGTGCCAGCAGCTTAGCAAGCGGGAGATCGGATACGCAGTATTTT. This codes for CASSLASGRSDTQYF.

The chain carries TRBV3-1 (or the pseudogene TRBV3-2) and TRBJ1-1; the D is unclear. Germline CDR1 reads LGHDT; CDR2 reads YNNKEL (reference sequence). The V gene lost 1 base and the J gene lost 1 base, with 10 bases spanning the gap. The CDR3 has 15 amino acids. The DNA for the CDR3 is TGTGCCAGCAGCCAAGTCCCCAGAGGGAACACTGAAGCTTTCTTT. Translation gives CASSQVPRGNTEAFF.

The CDR3, as DNA: TGTGCCAGCAGCGGGGAGCGCACAGATACGCAGTATTTT. Translated: CASSGERTDTQYF. The chain recombines TRBV7-3 with TRBJ2-3, with D possibly matching TRBD2 (5 bases). The CDR3 totals 13 residues. Germline V CDR1 and CDR2: SGHTA, FQGTGA. V was shortened by 5 bases and J by 1 base, with 7 bases between the two germline ends.

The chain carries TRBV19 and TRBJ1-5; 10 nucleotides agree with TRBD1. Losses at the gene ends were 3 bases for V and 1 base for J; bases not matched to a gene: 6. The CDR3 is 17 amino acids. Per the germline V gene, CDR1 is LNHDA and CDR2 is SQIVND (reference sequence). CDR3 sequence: CASSMRGQGISNQPQHF. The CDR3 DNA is TGTGCCAGTAGTATGAGGGGACAGGGGATCAGCAATCAGCCCCAGCATTTT.